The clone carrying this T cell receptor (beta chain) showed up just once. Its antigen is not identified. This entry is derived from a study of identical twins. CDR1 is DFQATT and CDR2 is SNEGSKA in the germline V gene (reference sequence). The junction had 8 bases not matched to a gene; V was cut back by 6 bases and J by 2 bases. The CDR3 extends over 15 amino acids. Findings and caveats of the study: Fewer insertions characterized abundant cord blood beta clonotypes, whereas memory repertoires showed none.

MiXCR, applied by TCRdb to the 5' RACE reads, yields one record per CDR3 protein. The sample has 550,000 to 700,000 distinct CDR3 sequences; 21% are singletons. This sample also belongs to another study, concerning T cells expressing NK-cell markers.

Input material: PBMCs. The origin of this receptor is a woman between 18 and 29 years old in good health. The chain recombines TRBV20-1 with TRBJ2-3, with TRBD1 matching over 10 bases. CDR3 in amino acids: CSAFGTGEVTDTQYF. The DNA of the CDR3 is TGCAGTGCCTTCGGGACAGGGGAGGTCACAGATACGCAGTATTTT.